This is a list of T cell receptor beta chains from one sample in a study of T cell changes during pregnancy in multiple sclerosis. Some clones are missing from TCRdb's copy, which holds only in-frame ones; the method was immunoSEQ multiplex PCR. The table has 40,000 to 50,000 clones, over 90% seen once. This sample comprised CD8+ T cells from peripheral blood mononuclear cells, obtained in the third trimester of pregnancy. The source is a female donor with multiple sclerosis, enrolled in a pregnancy study. CDR3s leave out the opening cysteine and the closing phenylalanine or tryptophan. Fields, in order: V gene, clone size, J gene, CDR3 protein. Size tells how often a clone was seen (once, few, many) or the class of an expanded clone, and some rows leave it out.

TRBV7-9	few	TRBJ1-1	ASSPGGSGTEAF
TRBV13	-	TRBJ1-3	ASSLAREGAQGNTIY
TRBV4-3	-	TRBJ2-5	ASSQEFSAGGQTQY
TRBV7-6	-	TRBJ2-3	ASSSGQGTDTQY
TRBV4-1	-	TRBJ1-1	ASSQAPEGTEAF
TRBV28	-	TRBJ2-3	ASSLGQTDTQY
TRBV6-1	-	TRBJ1-5	ASSAPTGDNQPQH
TRBV7-3	few	TRBJ2-3	ASSQGGADTQY
TRBV15	once	TRBJ1-5	ATSDRDRYTSAQH
TRBV2	-	TRBJ2-7	ASDSPGFHEQY
TRBV9	hyperexpanded	TRBJ2-7	ASSGGQDRYEQY
TRBV19	-	TRBJ2-7	ASSIGHQGYEQY
TRBV7-3	-	TRBJ2-3	ASSFIAGGSDTQY
TRBV27	-	TRBJ1-2	ASSLAGMDYGYT
TRBV6-6	-	TRBJ2-1	ASTQGGEQF
TRBV4-3	-	TRBJ2-5	ASSQERFGQETQY
TRBV7-8	-	TRBJ1-2	ASSSPGQGDYT
TRBV27	-	TRBJ2-1	ASSSGGPRGPYNEQF
TRBV19	-	TRBJ2-2	ASSIGTTPGELF
TRBV27	-	TRBJ2-5	ASSPGLAIETQY
TRBV5-5	-	TRBJ2-7	ASSLASGTSGRSSYEQY
TRBV2	-	TRBJ1-1	ASRVGQGGSNTEAF
TRBV12-2	-	TRBJ2-1	ASRLEGGASNEQF
TRBV30	-	TRBJ1-1	AWSVGEPNTEAF
TRBV7-3	-	TRBJ1-1	ASSYNGDEAF
TRBV27	-	TRBJ2-7	ASSFQGASYEQY
TRBV30	-	TRBJ2-1	AWSYGTGRENEQF
TRBV7-6	-	TRBJ2-7	ASSPTVSSYEQY
TRBV6-1	-	TRBJ2-7	ASRFDRAIEQY
TRBV4-2	-	TRBJ2-7	ASSQAANYEQY
TRBV27	-	TRBJ2-7	ASSPTSGRSSYEQY
TRBV27	-	TRBJ2-2	ASSYQLANTGELF
TRBV11-3	-	TRBJ1-1	ASSLPQGGLTEAF
TRBV2	-	TRBJ2-7	ASSVISGATGYEQY
TRBV27	-	TRBJ1-1	ASSQLVRGANTEAF
TRBV15	-	TRBJ2-1	ATSRGGGSYNEQF
TRBV19	-	TRBJ2-7	ASSIRQGDEQY
TRBV12-5	once	TRBJ2-2	ASGSTASTGELF
TRBV6-5	-	TRBJ2-5	ASSAGDLGIGSQY
TRBV15	-	TRBJ2-3	ATSRAAGGMDTQY
TRBV2	once	TRBJ2-7	ASRGLAGTYEQY
TRBV27	-	TRBJ2-7	ASSLSKTGSYEQY
TRBV5-5	-	TRBJ2-7	ASSLVDRGNEQY